This T cell receptor (beta chain) was obtained from a study of blood T cells in healthy people across ages. The CDR3 is 13 residues long. Germline V gene sequence: CDR1 MNHEY, CDR2 SMNVEV (reference sequence). The use of a sample-barcoded 5' primer and a J-beta primer mix characterized a second PCR of about 7 to 12 cycles. Each cDNA molecule, via a template-switch adaptor with 12 random nucleotides, was tagged. TCRdb reprocessed the 5' RACE reads via MiXCR and lists one record per CDR3 protein. The data contain about 750,000 distinct CDR3 sequences, about 55% of them seen just once; the ten biggest clones take up around 40%. Isolation yielded PBMCs, at least 7 million per sample, in every case. Extraction of total RNA produced a minimum of 5 micrograms from each sample. General study points: The study could not conclusively compare naive and antigen-experienced cells, given its unsorted PBMCs.

Concerning this clonotype: The antigen is not known.

The rearrangement joins TRBV27 to TRBJ2-4; the D gene is possibly TRBD2 (5 bases). The J call is uncertain, as TRBJ2-7 better fits the DNA end. Sequencing was carried out using blood. The origin of this receptor is a man older than 75 in good health. CDR3 residues: CASSIKTRSEQYF. CDR3 DNA sequence: TGTGCCAGCAGTATAAAAACTAGGTCCGAGCAGTACTTC.